These 22 T cell receptor beta chains were all obtained from the same sample, sequenced in a study of OX40 agonist ivuxolimab in advanced cancers. Some clones are missing from TCRdb's copy, which holds only in-frame ones; the method was immunoSEQ multiplex PCR. The sample holds tens of thousands of clones, more than 70% seen once. The sample in question was CD4+ or CD8+ T cells sorted from blood, obtained in a trial of the OX40 agonist ivuxolimab. The receptors come from an adult with an advanced solid tumor such as melanoma, head and neck, liver or kidney cancer.

The rearrangement uses TRBV27 and TRBJ2-1; 9 bases match TRBD2. Per the germline V gene, CDR1 is MNHEY and CDR2 is SMNVEV (reference sequence). Losses at the gene ends were 6 bases for V and 5 bases for J; bases not matched to a gene: 8. The CDR3 contains 15 residues. The CDR3 sequence: CASRPQTSGNNEQFF. The CDR3 DNA is TGTGCCAGCAGGCCCCAGACTAGCGGCAACAATGAGCAGTTCTTC.

This chain links TRBV9 with TRBJ2-5; D possibly corresponds to TRBD1 (5 bases). The CDR3 length is 13 residues. Germline lookup yields CDR1 SGDLS and CDR2 YYNGEE. V lost 1 base, J lost 5 bases, and 9 bases lay in between. CDR3 region: CASSVLGRETQYF. Here the CDR3 DNA reads TGTGCCAGCAGCGTACTGGGGCGGGAGACCCAGTACTTC. The variable domain in full, completed from reference TRBV9 and TRBJ2-5, reads DSGVTQTPKHLITATGQRVTLRCSPRSGDLSVYWYQQSLDQGLQFLIQYYNGEERAKGNILERFSAQQFPDLHSELNLSSLELGDSALYFCASSVLGRETQYFGPGTRLLVL.

The chain combines TRBV9 with TRBJ2-3; 7 bases fit TRBD2. CDR3 length equals 15 residues. Looked up from germline, CDR1 is SGDLS and CDR2 is YYNGEE. V shed 2 bases, J shed 2 bases, and the junction held 5 bases outside the gene matches. The CDR3 nucleotides read TGTGCCAGCAGCGTCTCCGGGACTACCACAGATACGCAGTATTTT. This gives the protein CASSVSGTTTDTQYF.

This clone was counted only a few times. The rearrangement links TRBV5-1 to TRBJ2-2; D may be TRBD1 (5 bases). This CDR3 region has 16 residues. V gave up 0 bases and J gave up 0 bases, with 9 bases separating them. Germline assignment: CDR1 SGHRS and CDR2 YFSETQ. CDR3 amino acids: CASSLEQGTNTGELFF. The CDR3 DNA follows: TGCGCCAGCAGCTTGGAGCAGGGCACGAACACCGGGGAGCTGTTTTTT. The complete variable domain, with remaining parts taken from reference TRBV5-1 and TRBJ2-2, reads KAGVTQTPRYLIKTRGQQVTLSCSPISGHRSVSWYQQTPGQGLQFLFEYFSETQRNKGNFPGRFSGRQFSNSRSEMNVSTLELGDSALYLCASSLEQGTNTGELFFGEGSRLTVL.

The chain employs TRBV29-1 and TRBJ2-3, with 12 bases matching TRBD2. V gave up 1 base and J gave up 2 bases; unmatched junction bases: 10. CDR1 is SQVTM, CDR2 ANQGSEA, per germline. The CDR3 covers 18 residues. CDR3 sequence reads: CSVEGYRTSGMYTDTQYF. In nucleotides, the CDR3 is TGCAGCGTTGAAGGGTACCGGACTAGCGGGATGTACACAGATACGCAGTATTTT.

The genes are TRBV7-8 and TRBJ2-1; 14 nucleotides align to TRBD2. The J segment lost 4 bases and the V segment lost 0 bases, leaving 5 bases of the junction unmatched. The length of the CDR3 is 18 residues. Germline loops: CDR1 SGHVS, CDR2 FQNEAQ. The chain's CDR3 is CASSLAGTSGGLYNEQFF. Written as DNA, the CDR3 is TGTGCCAGCAGCTTAGCGGGGACTAGCGGGGGCCTATACAATGAGCAGTTCTTC.

With respect to this clone: At one of its ends the junction is not consistent with the germline gene, which may arise from a read error. The chain combines TRBV10-3 with TRBJ2-7; D gene uncertain. The V gene's germline CDR1 is ENHRY and CDR2 SYGVKD. The CDR3 is made up of 12 amino acids. The CDR3 is CAISEYDNALDF. In DNA, the CDR3 is TGTGCCATCAGTGAGTATGACAACGCGCTGGACTTC.

V usage is TRBV7-8 and J usage is TRBJ2-3, with TRBD2 matching 11 bases. V shed 4 bases and J 5 bases; nucleotides not matched to a gene: 8. The CDR3 contains 16 residues. Germline values: CDR1 SGHVS, CDR2 FQNEAQ. The CDR3 loop is CASSSLAGGPGDTQYF. In DNA form, the CDR3 reads TGTGCCAGCAGCTCCTTAGCGGGAGGGCCTGGAGATACGCAGTATTTT.

This clone was counted a few times. CDR3 nucleotide sequence: TGTGCCAGTAGTGAGACTAGCGGGGGCCTCCAAGAGACCCAGTACTTC. Amino acid sequence: CASSETSGGLQETQYF. The chain is built from TRBV19 and TRBJ2-5, with 12 bases fitting TRBD2. Unmatched junction bases numbered 5, after V lost 5 bases and J lost 1 base. The CDR3 is made up of 16 amino acids. Germline-derived CDR1 and CDR2 are LNHDA and SQIVND (reference sequence).

This clone was detected only once. In nucleotides, the CDR3 is TGTGCCAGCAGCTTGGTTCAGTGGGGGATGAAGTTCTTC. It is translated as CASSLVQWGMKFF. The V and J genes are TRBV5-4 and TRBJ2-1; D is possibly TRBD1 or TRBD2 (5 bases each). This CDR3 is 13 amino acids long. V dropped 0 bases and J dropped 14 bases, with 15 bases sitting between them. In germline, CDR1 is SGHNT, CDR2 YYREEE (reference sequence).

This clone appeared once. The chain joins TRBV5-4 to TRBJ1-4, with D maybe TRBD1 (5 bases). Trimming removed 0 bases at V and 8 bases at J, with 17 bases between. Germline V gene sequence: CDR1 SGHNT, CDR2 YYREEE (reference sequence). The CDR3 spans 16 residues. The CDR3 bases are TGTGCCAGCAGCTTGGAAGGGAGAGGGGTAGAGGAAAAACTGTTTTTT. The encoded protein is CASSLEGRGVEEKLFF.

The CDR3 loop is CASSLGGRDEQYF. The CDR3, as DNA: TGTGCCAGCAGCCTAGGGGGCAGGGACGAGCAGTACTTC. The chain carries TRBV5-6 and TRBJ2-7, with 7 bases identical to TRBD1. The germline V gene has CDR1 SGHDT and CDR2 YYEEEE. This CDR3 region has 13 residues. V dropped 4 bases and J dropped 5; count of bases not matched to a gene: 6. The variable domain in full, completed from reference TRBV5-6 and TRBJ2-7, reads DAGVTQSPTHLIKTRGQQVTLRCSPKSGHDTVSWYQQALGQGPQFIFQYYEEEERQRGNFPDRFSGHQFPNYSSELNVNALLLGDSALYLCASSLGGRDEQYFGPGTRLTVT.

CDR3 protein: CASSLVDSFRMAKNIQYF. CDR3 bases: TGCGCCAGCAGCTTGGTAGACAGCTTCAGGATGGCCAAAAACATTCAGTACTTC. The V gene is TRBV5-1, the J gene TRBJ2-4, with D possibly matching TRBD1 (5 bases). Trimming took 0 bases from V and 1 from J, leaving 17 bases between them. Germline assignment: CDR1 SGHRS and CDR2 YFSETQ. The CDR3 has 18 residues.

The J gene is TRBJ2-5, the V gene TRBV10-3, with D possibly being TRBD1 or TRBD2 (5 bases each). Germline V gene sequence: CDR1 ENHRY, CDR2 SYGVKD. This CDR3 has 16 amino acids. Trimming took off 3 bases at V and 4 bases at J, with 18 bases between the two ends. The CDR3 nucleotides are TGTGCCATCAGTGAACCCGGGACCGGCGCGGGAGAGACCCAGTACTTC. Protein: CAISEPGTGAGETQYF.

J is TRBJ1-5 and V is TRBV28, with 9 bases that match TRBD1. The germline CDR1 and CDR2 sequences are MDHEN and SYDVKM. The J segment lost 6 bases and the V segment lost 4 bases, leaving 7 bases of the junction unmatched. The CDR3 runs to 15 residues. CDR3: CASSSNRGRPQPQHF. CDR3 coding DNA: TGTGCCAGCAGTTCAAACAGGGGGCGGCCTCAGCCCCAGCATTTT.

The chain links TRBV7-2 to TRBJ1-1; D is uncertain. The CDR3 is 14 residues long. CDR1 is SGHTA and CDR2 is FQGNSA in the germline V gene. V was trimmed by 5 bases and J by 1 base, leaving 11 bases between them. CDR3 in amino acids: CASSARVQNTEAFF. In DNA form, the CDR3 reads TGTGCCAGCAGCGCCAGAGTACAGAACACTGAAGCTTTCTTT.

This rearrangement joins TRBV7-2 to TRBJ2-5; D is undetermined. CDR1 is SGHTA, CDR2 FQGNSA, per germline. Trimming removed 0 bases at V and 5 bases at J, with 10 bases between. This CDR3 comprises 14 residues. The CDR3 sequence is CASSLAGPGETQYF. The CDR3 nucleotides read TGTGCCAGCAGCTTAGCGGGCCCCGGGGAGACCCAGTACTTC.

The chain carries TRBV7-9 and TRBJ2-2; 10 nucleotides agree with TRBD2. CDR1 is SEHNR, CDR2 FQNEAQ, per germline (reference sequence). This CDR3 is built from 17 residues. The ends lost 5 bases at V and 1 base at J; junction bases unmatched: 7. CDR3 region: CASSPPGLARNTGELFF. CDR3 coding DNA: TGTGCCAGCAGCCCACCGGGACTAGCGAGGAACACCGGGGAGCTGTTTTTT.

The V and J genes are TRBV14 and TRBJ2-1; 10 bases match TRBD2. CDR1 is SGHDN and CDR2 is FVKESK in the germline V gene. The CDR3 has 14 amino acids. The V gene end was trimmed by 4 bases and the J gene end by 10 bases; junction bases not matched to a gene: 7. CDR3 region: CASSPGTSALEQFF. CDR3 coding DNA: TGTGCCAGCAGCCCCGGGACTAGCGCCTTAGAGCAGTTCTTC.

The rearrangement links TRBV5-4 to TRBJ2-4; 8 positions agree with TRBD1. Germline assignment: CDR1 SGHNT and CDR2 YYREEE (reference sequence). The J segment lost 6 bases and the V segment lost 5 bases, leaving 4 bases of the junction unmatched. The CDR3 length is 13 residues. CDR3 DNA sequence: TGTGCCAGCAGTCCGGACAGGGCAAACATTCAGTACTTC. Translation: CASSPDRANIQYF.

The gene calls are TRBV2 and TRBJ2-7; possible D gene TRBD2, 5 bases. V dropped 7 bases and J dropped 1 base, with 17 bases sitting between them. This CDR3 region has 15 residues. Germline CDR1 SNHLY, CDR2 FYNNEI. The CDR3 DNA sequence: TGTGCCAGCAAGGTGGTCGCAGGAGGATCCTACGAGCAGTACTTC. This translates into CASKVVAGGSYEQYF.

Note on this clone: An end of the junction does not agree with germline; a read error may underlie this. This specimen includes other DNA sequences encoding the same CDR3. The chain couples TRBV5-3 to TRBJ1-2; D might be TRBD1 (5 bases). TRBV5-3 is designated an ORF whose function remains uncertain. There are 15 residues in the CDR3. The CDR3 DNA reads as TGCGCCAGAAGCGCTACCAGGGTCTTTTGCTATGGCTACACCTTC. Translation: CARSATRVFCYGYTF.